This T cell receptor beta chain stems from a study of T cell responses to AZD1222 COVID-19 vaccine. Study-wide results and caveats: Females outnumbered males among donors, who were mostly white British; clonal diversity was possibly underestimated. After two AZD1222 doses, spike-specific TCR breadth and depth rose versus day 0. Regions 160-218 and 743-854 held dominance among vaccine-associated CD4 TCRs, which spanned spike. Researchers took repertoire samples only after the peak T cell response had come.

Comment on this clone: Its antigen is unidentified.

The assay was immunoSEQ multiplex PCR, and TCRdb's table has in-frame clones only and misses some. The data show 150,000 to 200,000 clones, 90% to 95% seen once. This clonotype was sampled from an adult in good health. Here the sequenced sample was peripheral blood, taken on day 0 of AZD1222 vaccination.

The CDR3: CASSAGPSVATEQFF. CDR3 DNA sequence: TGTGCCAGCAGCGCGGGACCCTCCGTGGCTACTGAGCAGTTCTTC. The chain recombines TRBV9 with TRBJ2-1; D could derive from TRBD1 or TRBD2 (5 bases each). This CDR3 contains 15 residues. Deletions cut 3 bases from V and 9 bases from J, with 19 bases between. Germline values: CDR1 SGDLS, CDR2 YYNGEE.